A single sample gave rise to the 4 T cell receptor beta chains below, sequenced in a study of identical twins. TCRdb reanalysed the 5' RACE reads using MiXCR and keeps one entry per CDR3 protein. The sample yields more than 200,000 distinct CDR3 sequences, 9.4% seen once. Input material: memory (CD45RO+) T cells sorted from blood. The origin of the receptors is a woman younger than 30 in good health.

V usage is TRBV7-9 and J usage is TRBJ2-7, with D possibly matching TRBD2 (6 bases). Germline CDR1 reads SEHNR; CDR2 reads FQNEAQ (reference sequence). Trimming stripped 4 bases from V and 2 bases from J, with 21 bases between. This CDR3 has 17 amino acids. This chain's CDR3 is CASSSHLRTGEPYEQYF. For the CDR3, the DNA is TGTGCCAGCAGCTCCCACCTTCGGACGGGGGAGCCCTACGAGCAGTACTTC.

The chain combines TRBV6-1 with TRBJ2-6; D is unresolved. The CDR3 is 15 amino acids. Trimming took 6 bases from V and 2 from J, leaving 11 bases between them. In germline, CDR1 is MNHNS, CDR2 SASEGT. CDR3 amino acids: CASSTRHTGANVLTF. The CDR3 DNA reads TGTGCCAGCAGCACACGACATACTGGGGCCAACGTCCTGACTTTC.

This clonotype was observed a handful of times. The rearrangement uses TRBV20-1 and TRBJ2-1, with a possible D match to TRBD2 (6 bases). V lost 6 bases to trimming and J lost 8 bases, with 20 bases between them. The length of the CDR3 is 14 residues. Germline V lookup: CDR1 DFQATT, CDR2 SNEGSKA (reference sequence). The CDR3: CSAGPLANNHEQFF. DNA for the CDR3: TGCAGTGCCGGGCCACTAGCAAACAACCATGAGCAGTTCTTC.

This chain's CDR3 is CSARDRPSGTEAFF. The CDR3 DNA follows: TGCAGTGCTAGAGATCGGCCGTCGGGGACTGAAGCTTTCTTT. The rearrangement uses TRBV20-1 and TRBJ1-1; D is ambiguous. The CDR3 loop spans 14 amino acids. Germline assignment: CDR1 DFQATT and CDR2 SNEGSKA (reference sequence). V shed 0 bases and J shed 5 bases, with 13 bases lying between them.